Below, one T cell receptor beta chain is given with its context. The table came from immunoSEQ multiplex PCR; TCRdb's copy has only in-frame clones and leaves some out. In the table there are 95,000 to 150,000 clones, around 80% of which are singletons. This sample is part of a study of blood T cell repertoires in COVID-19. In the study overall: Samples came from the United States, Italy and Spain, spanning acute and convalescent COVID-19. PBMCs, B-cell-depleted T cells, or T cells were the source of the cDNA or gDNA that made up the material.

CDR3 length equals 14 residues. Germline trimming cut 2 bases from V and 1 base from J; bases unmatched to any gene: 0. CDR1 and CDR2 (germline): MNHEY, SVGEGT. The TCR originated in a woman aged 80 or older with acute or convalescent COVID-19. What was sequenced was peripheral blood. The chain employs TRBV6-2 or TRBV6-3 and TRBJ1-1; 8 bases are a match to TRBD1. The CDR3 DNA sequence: TGTGCCAGCAGTTACGGACAGGGGAACACTGAAGCTTTCTTT. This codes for CASSYGQGNTEAFF.